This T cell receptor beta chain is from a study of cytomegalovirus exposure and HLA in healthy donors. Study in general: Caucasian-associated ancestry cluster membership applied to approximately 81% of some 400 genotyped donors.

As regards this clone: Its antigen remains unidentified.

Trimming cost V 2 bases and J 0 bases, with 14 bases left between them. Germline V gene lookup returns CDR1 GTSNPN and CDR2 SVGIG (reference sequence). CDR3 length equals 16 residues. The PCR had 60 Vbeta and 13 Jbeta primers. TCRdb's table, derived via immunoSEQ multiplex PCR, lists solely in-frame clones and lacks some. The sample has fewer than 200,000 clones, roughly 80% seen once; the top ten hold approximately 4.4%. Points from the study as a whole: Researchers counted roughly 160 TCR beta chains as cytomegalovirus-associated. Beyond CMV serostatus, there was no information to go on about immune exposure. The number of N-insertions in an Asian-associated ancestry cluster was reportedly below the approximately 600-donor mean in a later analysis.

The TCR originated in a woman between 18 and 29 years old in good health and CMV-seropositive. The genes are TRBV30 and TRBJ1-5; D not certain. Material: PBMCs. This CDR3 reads CAWSPRVVFSNQPQHF. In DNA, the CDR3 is TGTGCCTGGAGTCCCCGGGTGGTTTTTAGCAATCAGCCCCAGCATTTT.